This TCR beta chain was captured in a study of T cells in Graves' hyperthyroidism and ophthalmopathy. Study-wide results and limits: The model identified upcoming ophthalmopathy a median approximately six months ahead of onset. Most thyroid clonotypes expanded above 0.001 were also detected in blood.

The CDR3 extends over 13 amino acids. CDR1 DFQATT and CDR2 SNEGSKA come from the germline V gene (reference sequence). As regards this clonotype: Its antigen is unidentified.

Thyroid ultrasound, orbital computed tomography, clinical symptoms, and serum thyroxine and TRAb underpinned diagnoses. TCR beta CDR3 sequences were amplified from RNA transcripts. Initially, a first-round RT-PCR of the TCR CDR3 employed the HTBI primer set. TCRdb processed the multiplex PCR reads anew with MiXCR; each CDR3 protein has one entry. The table shows about half a million distinct CDR3 sequences, with roughly 23% occurring only once. The receptor comes from a woman in her seventies with Graves' ophthalmopathy. The chain links TRBV20-1 to TRBJ2-1, with a possible D match to TRBD1 (5 bases). Input material: blood. The CDR3 nucleotides read TGCAGCTCTCCAGGGATCTCCTACAATGAGCAGTTCTTC. As protein: CSSPGISYNEQFF.